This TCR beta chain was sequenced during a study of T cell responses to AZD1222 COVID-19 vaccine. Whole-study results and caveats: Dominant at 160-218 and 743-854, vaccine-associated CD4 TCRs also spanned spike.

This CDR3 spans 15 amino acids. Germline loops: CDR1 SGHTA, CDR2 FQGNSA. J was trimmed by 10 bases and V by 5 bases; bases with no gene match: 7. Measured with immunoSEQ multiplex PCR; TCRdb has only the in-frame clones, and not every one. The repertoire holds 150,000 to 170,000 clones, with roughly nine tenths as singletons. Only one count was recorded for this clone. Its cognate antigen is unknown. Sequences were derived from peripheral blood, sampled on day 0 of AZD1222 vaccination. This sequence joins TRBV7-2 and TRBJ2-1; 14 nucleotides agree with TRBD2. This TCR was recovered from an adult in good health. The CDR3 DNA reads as TGTGCCAGCAGCCAAAAGACTAGCGGGGGGGCAGAGCAGTTCTTC. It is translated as CASSQKTSGGAEQFF.